The 29 T cell receptor beta chains below come from one sample, sequenced in a study of T-cell memory formation after mild COVID-19. TCRdb recomputed calls from the 5' RACE reads with MiXCR, one row per CDR3 protein. The data show tens of thousands of distinct CDR3 sequences, around 14% seen once. Material: PBMCs or a T cell subset sorted from them (not recorded which). These receptors originate from an adult woman who had mild COVID-19 (a few samples of this study predate the infection). Cell type and time point are not known.

This clonotype has only a few counts. The chain has TRBV7-3 and TRBJ2-3, with 7 bases aligning to TRBD1. Looked up from germline, CDR1 is SGHTA and CDR2 is FQGTGA. J was trimmed by 2 bases and V by 5 bases; bases with no gene match: 4. The CDR3 has 14 amino acids. In DNA form, the CDR3 reads TGTGCCAGCAGCCAGACAGGGTACACAGATACGCAGTATTTT. Translation gives CASSQTGYTDTQYF.

This clonotype occurred a few times. The genes are TRBV24-1 and TRBJ1-1; 9 nucleotides agree with TRBD1. The trim removed 1 base at V and 11 bases at J, leaving 4 bases unmatched. The germline V gene has CDR1 KGHDR and CDR2 SFDVKD. CDR3 length: 13 amino acids. The CDR3 sequence is CATSDFGQGKAFF. Here the CDR3 DNA reads TGTGCCACCAGTGATTTCGGACAGGGGAAGGCTTTCTTT.

This clonotype was counted between two and nine times. The CDR3 protein is CASSRQGTYYEQYF. In DNA form, the CDR3 reads TGTGCCAGCAGTCGACAGGGTACCTACTACGAGCAGTACTTC. The rearrangement joins TRBV6-2 or TRBV6-3 to TRBJ2-7, with TRBD1 matching 7 bases. Unmatched junction bases numbered 7, after V lost 5 bases and J lost 3 bases. Germline CDR1 and CDR2: MNHEY and SVGEGT. This CDR3 has 14 residues.

The chain links TRBV19 to TRBJ2-1; no definite D call. Trimming shortened V by 4 bases and J by 0 bases, and 10 bases separated the two germline ends. The germline V gene has CDR1 LNHDA and CDR2 SQIVND (reference sequence). The CDR3 is 15 amino acids. The DNA for the CDR3 is TGTGCCAGTAGTAGCGCGTACAGCTCCTACAATGAGCAGTTCTTC. Translating it yields CASSSAYSSYNEQFF.

In its sample, this clonotype was seen once. The chain uses TRBV29-1 and TRBJ2-1; unclear D gene. Looked up from germline, CDR1 is SQVTM and CDR2 is ANQGSEA. Trimming removed 1 base from V and 4 bases from J, with 5 bases in between. The CDR3 is 12 residues long. The chain's CDR3 is CSVEVKYNEQFF. The CDR3 bases are TGCAGCGTTGAAGTAAAATACAATGAGCAGTTCTTC.

This clonotype was counted a few times. The rearrangement links TRBV9 to TRBJ2-3, with 8 nucleotides matching TRBD2. This CDR3 is built from 15 residues. Germline CDR1 reads SGDLS; CDR2 reads YYNGEE. J lost 4 bases, V lost 0 bases, and 4 bases had no gene match. The CDR3 DNA reads as TGTGCCAGCAGCGTAGCGAGCGGGGGAGCAGATACGCAGTATTTT. It translates to CASSVASGGADTQYF. Complete variable domain (other parts from reference TRBV9 and TRBJ2-3): DSGVTQTPKHLITATGQRVTLRCSPRSGDLSVYWYQQSLDQGLQFLIQYYNGEERAKGNILERFSAQQFPDLHSELNLSSLELGDSALYFCASSVASGGADTQYFGPGTRLTVL.

The rearrangement links TRBV29-1 to TRBJ2-5; D is possibly TRBD1 (6 bases). The CDR3 covers 17 residues. CDR1 SQVTM and CDR2 ANQGSEA come from the germline V gene. Trimming left V 0 bases short and J 2 bases short, with 19 bases between. The CDR3 coding sequence is TGCAGCGTTGAAGATTTGAAAACAGGGCGGCCTCAAGAGACCCAGTACTTC. Its protein is CSVEDLKTGRPQETQYF.

This chain joins TRBV29-1 and TRBJ2-5, with D maybe TRBD2 (5 bases). V dropped 4 bases and J dropped 7 bases, with 16 bases sitting between them. CDR1 is SQVTM and CDR2 is ANQGSEA in the germline V gene. The length of the CDR3 is 13 residues. The CDR3 loop reads CSVVPYLEGTQYF. CDR3 coding DNA: TGCAGCGTTGTCCCATACCTTGAGGGGACCCAGTACTTC.

This clonotype came up a few times. The rearrangement uses TRBV4-3 and TRBJ2-2; 9 positions agree with TRBD2. The V segment lost 0 bases and the J segment 6 bases; nucleotides outside the gene matches: 8. Per the germline V gene, CDR1 is LGHNA and CDR2 is YSLEER. The CDR3 covers 17 residues. This chain's CDR3 is CASSQEAGGAVAGELFF. CDR3 DNA: TGCGCCAGCAGCCAAGAGGCGGGAGGGGCCGTGGCCGGGGAGCTGTTTTTT.

The V and J genes are TRBV20-1 and TRBJ2-7, with 11 positions matching TRBD1. Germline CDR1 and CDR2: DFQATT and SNEGSKA (reference sequence). Trimming at V came to 3 bases and at J to 10 bases, leaving 5 bases not matched to a gene. The CDR3 extends over 12 amino acids. CDR3 DNA: TGCAGTGCTAGCGGGACAGGGGGAGAACAGTACTTC. This encodes CSASGTGGEQYF.

The chain employs TRBV5-1 and TRBJ2-7; D is unclear. The CDR3 is 14 residues long. V lost 1 base and J lost 3, with 11 bases in between. In germline, CDR1 is SGHRS, CDR2 YFSETQ. The CDR3: CASSLSSGHYEQYF. The CDR3 DNA reads as TGCGCCAGCAGCTTGAGCTCAGGTCACTACGAGCAGTACTTC.

This chain connects TRBV2 to TRBJ2-1, with 10 bases lining up with TRBD2. The ends lost 4 bases at V and 3 bases at J; junction bases unmatched: 6. The CDR3 consists of 16 residues. Germline values: CDR1 SNHLY, CDR2 FYNNEI. This CDR3 reads CASSGTGLAVYNEQFF. The CDR3 nucleotides read TGTGCCAGCAGTGGGACAGGACTAGCGGTCTACAATGAGCAGTTCTTC.

This clonotype was picked up many times. This chain links TRBV4-1 with TRBJ2-5; 13 bases are shared with TRBD2. Losses at the gene ends were 4 bases for V and 5 bases for J; bases not matched to a gene: 13. The CDR3 loop spans 18 amino acids. CDR1 MGHRA and CDR2 YSYEKL come from the germline V gene. The CDR3 DNA sequence: TGCGCCAGCAGCCTACGACCACTAGCGGGGGGGCTTGAGGAGACCCAGTACTTC. Translating gives CASSLRPLAGGLEETQYF.

The CDR3 DNA reads as TGTGCCAGCAGTTCCGGCGGGATAATTCCCTACGAGCAGTACTTC. Protein: CASSSGGIIPYEQYF. This chain connects TRBV27 to TRBJ2-7; a weak D match, TRBD2 (6 bases). Germline loops: CDR1 MNHEY, CDR2 SMNVEV (reference sequence). V shed 4 bases and J shed 2 bases, with 15 bases lying between them. This CDR3 has 15 residues.

This clonotype occurred a few times. The chain uses TRBV5-6 and TRBJ2-1; weak D call: TRBD2 (7 bases). Germline-derived CDR1 and CDR2 are SGHDT and YYEEEE. The CDR3 extends over 13 amino acids. V was clipped by 1 base and J by 8 bases, with 10 bases between them. DNA of the CDR3: TGTGCCAGCAGCTTGAAAGGGGGGGATGAGCAGTTCTTC. It yields the protein CASSLKGGDEQFF.

This clonotype showed up just a few times. The J gene is TRBJ2-1, the V gene TRBV20-1; 11 bases agree with TRBD2. Germline lookup yields CDR1 DFQATT and CDR2 SNEGSKA (reference sequence). CDR3 length equals 17 residues. V shed 0 bases, J shed 7 bases, and the junction held 11 bases outside the gene matches. The CDR3: CSARDGQTSGMKNEQFF. CDR3 bases: TGCAGTGCTAGAGATGGGCAGACTAGCGGGATGAAGAATGAGCAGTTCTTC.

In this sample, this clonotype turned up a few times. The rearrangement links TRBV9 to TRBJ2-1; D may be TRBD1 (7 bases). The V end was cut by 3 bases, the J end by 3 bases, with 13 bases between. Per germline, CDR1 SGDLS and CDR2 YYNGEE. The CDR3 length is 15 residues. The CDR3 loop reads CASSAGGGYYNEQFF. Written as DNA, the CDR3 is TGTGCCAGCAGCGCCGGAGGGGGCTACTACAATGAGCAGTTCTTC.

This rearrangement joins TRBV6-2 or TRBV6-3 to TRBJ1-5; D is ambiguous. V was clipped by 0 bases and J by 7 bases, with 10 bases between them. This CDR3 comprises 14 residues. CDR1 is MNHEY, CDR2 SVGEGT, per germline. CDR3 protein: CASSYSLVGQPQHF. CDR3 coding DNA: TGTGCCAGCAGTTACTCTTTGGTGGGGCAGCCCCAGCATTTT.

The chain links TRBV6-5 to TRBJ2-1; D might be TRBD1 (5 bases). Germline assignment: CDR1 MNHEY and CDR2 SVGAGI. Trimming pared 6 bases from V and 9 bases from J, leaving 24 bases between. This CDR3 region has 16 residues. Here the CDR3 DNA reads TGTGCCAGCAGCCACGGTGGGGCTCAAGGAGCTATTGAGCAGTTCTTC. Its translation: CASSHGGAQGAIEQFF.

A few counts support this clonotype. The rearrangement links TRBV25-1 to TRBJ2-1; no clear D gene. Trimming removed 3 bases from V and 10 bases from J, with 4 bases in between. The CDR3 is 10 amino acids. Germline-derived CDR1 and CDR2 are MGHDK and SYGVNS. In DNA, the CDR3 is TGTGCCAGCAGTGACGGGGAGCAGTTCTTC. This codes for CASSDGEQFF.

This clonotype was detected a few times. The chain combines TRBV20-1 with TRBJ1-4; D uncertain. The CDR3 contains 15 residues. V was cut by 5 bases and J by 8 bases, with 21 bases left in between. The germline gives CDR1 DFQATT, CDR2 SNEGSKA (reference sequence). Here the CDR3 DNA reads TGCAGTGCTCACCTTGGGTGGTCGTCCTCCGAAAAACTGTTTTTT. It is translated as CSAHLGWSSSEKLFF.

This clonotype was found a few times. The chain links TRBV9 to TRBJ2-7; 7 bases are a match to TRBD1. Trimming at V came to 0 bases and at J to 1 base, leaving 4 bases not matched to a gene. The CDR3 totals 15 residues. CDR1 is SGDLS, CDR2 YYNGEE, per germline. The CDR3 protein is CASSVDEGASYEQYF. CDR3 nucleotide sequence: TGTGCCAGCAGCGTAGATGAGGGGGCGTCCTACGAGCAGTACTTC.

This clonotype was picked up a small number of times. This chain connects TRBV6-6 to TRBJ2-2; D perhaps matches TRBD2 (6 bases). The V gene's germline CDR1 is MNHNY and CDR2 SVGAGI (reference sequence). V lost 2 bases, J lost 5 bases, and 9 bases lay in between. The CDR3 loop spans 14 amino acids. The CDR3: CASSYQTRTGELFF. The CDR3 DNA reads TGTGCCAGCAGTTACCAGACTAGAACCGGGGAGCTGTTTTTT.

This sequence joins TRBV7-6 and TRBJ2-1; 7 bases align to TRBD2. This CDR3 comprises 15 residues. The germline CDR1 and CDR2 sequences are SGHVS and FNYEAQ. The trim removed 4 bases at V and 3 bases at J, leaving 6 bases unmatched. The CDR3 region is CASSSDLADYNEQFF. The CDR3 DNA reads TGTGCCAGCAGCTCAGATCTAGCGGACTACAATGAGCAGTTCTTC.

The rearrangement uses TRBV5-1 and TRBJ2-1, with D tentatively TRBD2 (5 bases). From germline, CDR1 is SGHRS and CDR2 YFSETQ. This CDR3 has 12 amino acids. V lost 0 bases, J lost 8 bases, and 6 bases lay in between. CDR3 sequence reads: CASSLERDEQFF. The CDR3 DNA reads as TGCGCCAGCAGCTTGGAGAGGGATGAGCAGTTCTTC.

The chain recombines TRBV12-3 or TRBV12-4 with TRBJ2-1; D remains ambiguous. CDR3 length equals 14 residues. The V gene lost 8 bases and the J gene lost 0 bases, with 11 bases spanning the gap. CDR3 DNA sequence: TGTGCCAGCCTCCCTTCGAGCTCCTACAATGAGCAGTTCTTC. It translates to CASLPSSSYNEQFF.

This clonotype showed up just a few times. V gene TRBV7-8 combines with J gene TRBJ2-1, with a possible D match to TRBD1 (6 bases). Trimming took off 5 bases at V and 1 base at J, with 9 bases between the two ends. This CDR3 comprises 14 residues. CDR1 is SGHVS, CDR2 FQNEAQ, per germline. This CDR3 reads CASSPTGSYNEQFF. The CDR3 DNA follows: TGTGCCAGCAGCCCAACAGGGTCCTACAATGAGCAGTTCTTC.

This chain uses TRBV9 with TRBJ2-5; D could derive from TRBD1 or TRBD2 (6 bases each). V lost 4 bases and J lost 0, with 10 bases in between. Germline loops: CDR1 SGDLS, CDR2 YYNGEE. The CDR3 sequence is 14 residues long. The CDR3 region has the DNA TGTGCCAGCAGCCCGGGGGCGAACCAAGAGACCCAGTACTTC. It codes for CASSPGANQETQYF.

This clonotype has more than one count but fewer than ten. CDR3 sequence reads: CASSRGTAALDEQFF. DNA for the CDR3: TGCGCCAGCAGCCGGGGGACAGCCGCTTTGGATGAGCAGTTCTTC. The chain is built from TRBV5-1 and TRBJ2-1; weak D call: TRBD1 (7 bases). V was trimmed by 4 bases and J by 8 bases, leaving 19 bases between them. Per germline, CDR1 SGHRS and CDR2 YFSETQ. There are 15 residues in the CDR3.